Listed below are T cell receptor beta chains from one sample, sequenced in a study of blood T cell repertoires in COVID-19. TCRdb keeps only in-frame clones here, not all; method: immunoSEQ multiplex PCR. The table records 140,000 to 150,000 clones, about 76% of them present only once. What was sequenced was peripheral blood. These receptors all stem from a human donor in a cohort sampled during active COVID-19. CDR3s include the opening cysteine and the closing phenylalanine or tryptophan.

V gene	J gene	CDR3 protein
TRBV5-1	TRBJ1-4	CASNVGGIDNEKLFF
TRBV27	TRBJ2-1	CASSFGQSISYNEQFF
TRBV13	TRBJ2-7	CASSLAWTSGSSYEQYF
TRBV14	TRBJ2-5	CASSHSRRWTGGFQETQYF
TRBV5-4	TRBJ2-7	CASRRTSGTDEQYF
TRBV13	TRBJ2-3	CASSTLAGDKDTQYF
TRBV6-2/TRBV6-3	TRBJ2-7	CASSPRGIGTYEQYF
TRBV7-2	TRBJ1-4	CASSLGQGLNEKLFF
TRBV4-3	TRBJ1-2	CASSQGQGYGYTF
TRBV24-1	TRBJ2-3	CATSDRGLAGSTDTQYF
TRBV7-2	TRBJ2-3	CASTLGGLDTQYF
TRBV29-1	TRBJ2-3	CSVERDRGTDTQYF
TRBV7-2	TRBJ1-6	CASSIVRQGVYNSPLHF
TRBV7-2	TRBJ2-2	CATTPNSGRNTGELFF
TRBV27	TRBJ1-3	CASSPLGGNTIYF
TRBV12-3/TRBV12-4	TRBJ2-2	CASRSPGTGELFF
TRBV5-5	TRBJ2-1	CASSLAGLAGDDEQFF
TRBV4-2	TRBJ1-6	CASSQGNREFSPLHF
TRBV5-1	TRBJ2-7	CASSWRTGVSYEQYF
TRBV29-1	TRBJ2-7	CSVVEQGSIPNEQYF
TRBV5-1	TRBJ1-4	CASGPGQGSEKLFF
TRBV2	TRBJ1-4	CASTTGRSNEKLFF
TRBV5-1	TRBJ2-1	CASSLLEGKNEQFF
TRBV7-8	TRBJ1-5	CASSQNRGNQPQHF
TRBV5-1	TRBJ1-2	CASSLTGQGATYGYTF
TRBV6-6	TRBJ2-7	CASSYSSGSSYEQYF
TRBV19	TRBJ2-7	CASRIAGGPSYEQYF
TRBV5-1	TRBJ2-5	CASSLTTPGETQYF
TRBV5-1	TRBJ2-3	CASSFGTGADTQYF
TRBV5-6	TRBJ1-4	CASSLDWDRDEKLFF
TRBV27	TRBJ2-7	CASSLVRGPYEQYF
TRBV5-4	TRBJ2-1	CASSLDSHSYNEQFF
TRBV28	TRBJ2-4	CATYPSGAKNIQYF
TRBV7-3	TRBJ2-1	CASSPIRDSITALFF
TRBV7-3	TRBJ2-2	CASRRSGTNTGELFF
TRBV27	TRBJ2-1	CASSLEIAAEQFF
TRBV29-1	TRBJ2-3	CSVEAGGTDTQYF
TRBV7-3	TRBJ2-5	CASSDGQGAQETQYF
TRBV24-1	TRBJ2-5	CATSAGGETQYF
TRBV2	TRBJ2-5	CASRLGLAGVGETQYF
TRBV29-1	TRBJ1-1	CSAGQGLNTEAFF